This T cell receptor beta chain was sequenced in a study of blood T cell repertoires in COVID-19. The wider study: Material from acute and convalescent COVID-19 was sourced from the United States, Italy and Spain. Sample material is recorded as cDNA or gDNA derived from T cells, B-cell-depleted T cells, or PBMCs.

Methods used by the authors: Estimated nucleated cell counts came from reference gene primer amplification. TCRdb's copy holds only in-frame clones and misses some; the assay was immunoSEQ multiplex PCR. D and trimming come from the DNA, and the V and J calls and clone size come from that table. The sample shows tens of thousands of clones, around 89% of them seen only once. There are 13 residues in the CDR3. The V end was cut by 3 bases, the J end by 5 bases, with 10 bases between. Looked up from germline, CDR1 is MDHEN and CDR2 is SYDVKM. This TCR was recovered from a human donor in a cohort sampled during active COVID-19. The V and J genes are TRBV28 and TRBJ2-5, with a tentative D call TRBD1 (5 bases). The sequencing sample was made of peripheral blood. The CDR3 region is CASSFPGYETQYF. The CDR3 nucleotides read TGTGCCAGCAGTTTCCCAGGGTACGAGACCCAGTACTTC.